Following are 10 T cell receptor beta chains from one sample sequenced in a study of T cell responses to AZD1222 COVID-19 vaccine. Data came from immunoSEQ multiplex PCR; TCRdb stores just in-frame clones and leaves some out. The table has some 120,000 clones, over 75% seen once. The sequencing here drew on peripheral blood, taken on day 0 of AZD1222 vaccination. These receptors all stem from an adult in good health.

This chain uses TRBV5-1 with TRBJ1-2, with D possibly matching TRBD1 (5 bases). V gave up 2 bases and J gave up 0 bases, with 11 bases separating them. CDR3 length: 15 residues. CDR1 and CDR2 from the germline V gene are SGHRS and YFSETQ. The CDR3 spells CASSFGQGANYGYTF. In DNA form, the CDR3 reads TGCGCCAGCAGCTTCGGCCAGGGAGCTAACTATGGCTACACCTTC.

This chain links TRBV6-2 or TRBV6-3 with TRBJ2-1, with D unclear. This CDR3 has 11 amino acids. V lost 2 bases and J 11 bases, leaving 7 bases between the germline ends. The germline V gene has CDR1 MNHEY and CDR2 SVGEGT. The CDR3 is CASSYMEQQFF. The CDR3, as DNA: TGTGCCAGCAGTTACATGGAGCAGCAGTTCTTC.

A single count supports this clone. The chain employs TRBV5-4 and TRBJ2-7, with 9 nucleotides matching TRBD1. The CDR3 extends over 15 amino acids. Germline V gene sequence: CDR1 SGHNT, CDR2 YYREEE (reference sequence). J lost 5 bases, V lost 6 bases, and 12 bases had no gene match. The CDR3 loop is CASTLKTGGQNEQYF. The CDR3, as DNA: TGTGCCAGCACTTTGAAGACAGGGGGGCAGAACGAGCAGTACTTC.

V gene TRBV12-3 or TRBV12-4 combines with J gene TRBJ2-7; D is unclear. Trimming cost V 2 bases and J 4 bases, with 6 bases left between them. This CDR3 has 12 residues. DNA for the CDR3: TGTGCCAGCAGTTTAACAGTTTACGAGCAGTACTTC. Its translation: CASSLTVYEQYF.

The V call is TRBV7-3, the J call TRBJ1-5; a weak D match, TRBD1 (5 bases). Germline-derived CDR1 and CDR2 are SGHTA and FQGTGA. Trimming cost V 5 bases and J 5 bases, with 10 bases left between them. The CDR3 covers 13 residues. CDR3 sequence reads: CASSRQWDQPQHF. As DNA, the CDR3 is TGTGCCAGCAGCCGACAGTGGGATCAGCCCCAGCATTTT. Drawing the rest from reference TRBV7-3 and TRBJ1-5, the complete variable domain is GAGVSQTPSNKVTEKGKYVELRCDPISGHTALYWYRQSLGQGPEFLIYFQGTGAADDSGLPNDRFFAVRPEGSVSTLKIQRTERGDSAVYLCASSRQWDQPQHFGDGTRLSIL.

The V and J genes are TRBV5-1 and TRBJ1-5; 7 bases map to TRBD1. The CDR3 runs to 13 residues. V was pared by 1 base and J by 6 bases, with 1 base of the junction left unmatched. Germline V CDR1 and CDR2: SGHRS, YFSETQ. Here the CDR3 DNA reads TGCGCCAGCAGCTTGTACAGGGGTCAGCCCCAGCATTTT. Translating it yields CASSLYRGQPQHF.

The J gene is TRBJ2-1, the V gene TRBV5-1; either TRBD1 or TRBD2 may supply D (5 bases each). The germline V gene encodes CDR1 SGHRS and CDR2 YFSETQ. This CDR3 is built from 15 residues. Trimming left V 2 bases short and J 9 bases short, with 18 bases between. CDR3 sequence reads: CASSFPGPIYAEQFF. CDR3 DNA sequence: TGCGCCAGCAGCTTTCCGGGACCCATCTATGCTGAGCAGTTCTTC.

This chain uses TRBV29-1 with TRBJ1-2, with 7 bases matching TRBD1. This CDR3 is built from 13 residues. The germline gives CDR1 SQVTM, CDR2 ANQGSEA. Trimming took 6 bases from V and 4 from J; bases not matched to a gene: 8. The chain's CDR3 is CSVEQGHGYGYTF. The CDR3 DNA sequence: TGCAGCGTAGAACAGGGGCATGGCTATGGCTACACCTTC.

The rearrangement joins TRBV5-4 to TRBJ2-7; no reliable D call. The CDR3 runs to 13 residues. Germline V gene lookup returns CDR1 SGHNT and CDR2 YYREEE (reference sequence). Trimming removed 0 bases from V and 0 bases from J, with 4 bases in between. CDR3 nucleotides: TGTGCCAGCAGCTTGGGTAACTCCTACGAGCAGTACTTC. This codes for CASSLGNSYEQYF.

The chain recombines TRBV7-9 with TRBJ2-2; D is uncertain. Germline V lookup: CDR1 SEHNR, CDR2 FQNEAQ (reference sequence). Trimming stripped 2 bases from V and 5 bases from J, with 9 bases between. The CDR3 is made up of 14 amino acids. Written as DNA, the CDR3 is TGTGCCAGCAGCTTAAGATTGGGGACCGGGGAGCTGTTTTTT. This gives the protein CASSLRLGTGELFF.